This T cell receptor beta chain comes out of a study of OX40 agonist ivuxolimab in advanced cancers. For the study at large: While on treatment, patients had intravenous ivuxolimab at 0.01 to 10 mg/kg every 2 weeks. At 82.7% male, the cohort had a mean age of about 60 years, ranging from 23 to 79.

Here immunoSEQ multiplex PCR was the method, and the copy in TCRdb shows in-frame clones only, minus some. The sample yields roughly 100,000 clones, around four fifths seen once. As for this clone: Its antigen is unidentified.

With 4 bases removed from V and 2 bases from J, the gap between germline ends came to 11 bases. In germline, CDR1 is SQVTM, CDR2 ANQGSEA. CDR3 length equals 13 residues. Study outcomes and limitations: There were, on average, more expanded clones in CD8+ T cells than in CD4+. CD4+ and CD8+ blood T cells expanded clonally by week 6 at 0.1 to 3.0 mg/kg.

The receptor was derived from an adult with an advanced solid tumor such as melanoma, head and neck, liver or kidney cancer. Sequences were derived from CD4+ or CD8+ T cells sorted from blood, sampled in a trial of the OX40 agonist ivuxolimab. The chain carries TRBV29-1 and TRBJ1-1; D remains ambiguous. CDR3 sequence reads: CSVAGRGNTEAFF. The CDR3 DNA reads TGCAGCGTTGCTGGCCGGGGTAACACTGAAGCTTTCTTT.